Only a few counts were recorded for the clone carrying this T cell receptor beta chain. The CDR3 is 15 amino acids. CDR1 and CDR2 from the germline V gene are SGHRS and YFSETQ. Trimming removed 0 bases from V and 7 bases from J; junction bases left unmatched: 4. The data are from a study of Ad26.COV2.S vaccination and SARS-CoV-2 variants. TCRdb's table, derived via immunoSEQ multiplex PCR, lists solely in-frame clones and lacks some. The sample contains around 450,000 clones, roughly nine tenths of which appear only once. Treatment reported: roughly 19 received Ad26.COV2.S at low or high dose, single or two shots; roughly five received placebo; per-sample allocation not given. The samples were gathered on day 63 after the first injection of vaccine or placebo.

The sample was peripheral blood, taken in a trial of Ad26.COV2.S vaccine versus placebo. The receptor was derived from a person between 18 and 65 years old who received the Ad26.COV2.S COVID-19 vaccine or a placebo. The chain has TRBV5-1 and TRBJ1-6; 7 bases align to TRBD1. The CDR3 is CASSLGDSVNSPLHF. In DNA form, the CDR3 reads TGCGCCAGCAGCTTGGGGGACAGCGTAAATTCACCCCTCCACTTT.